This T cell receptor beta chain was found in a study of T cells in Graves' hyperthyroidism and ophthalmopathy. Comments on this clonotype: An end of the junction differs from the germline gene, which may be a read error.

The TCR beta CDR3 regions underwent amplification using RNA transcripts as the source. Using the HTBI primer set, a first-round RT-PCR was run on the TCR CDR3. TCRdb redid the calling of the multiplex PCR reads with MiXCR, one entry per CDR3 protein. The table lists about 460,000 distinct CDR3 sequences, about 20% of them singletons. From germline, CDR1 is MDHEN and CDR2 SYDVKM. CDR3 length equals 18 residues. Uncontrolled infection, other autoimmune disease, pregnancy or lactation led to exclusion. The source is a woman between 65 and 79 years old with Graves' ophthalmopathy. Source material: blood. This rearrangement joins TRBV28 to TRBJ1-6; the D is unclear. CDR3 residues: CASSLSLRHSSYNSPLHF. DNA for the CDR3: TGTGCCAGCAGCTTATCACTACGGCACTCCTCCTATAATTCACCCCTCCACTTT.